The 3 T cell receptor beta chains in this list originate from one sample, sequenced in a study of T cell repertoires in aging, cancer and after chemotherapy (dated by TCRdb to the late 2010s). The instrument given in TCRdb is Illumina MiSeq. Rearranged TRB sequences spanning V, D and J segments were amplified in a multiplex touch-down PCR with a mixed TRB-A/B primer pool. Clones were called with MiXCR by TCRdb after fastp trimmed the public reads at Q25, and only in-frame beta chains were retained. One record per CDR3 amino acid sequence lists the most common genes and DNA. This sample has several thousand distinct CDR3 sequences in its table, and about 41% of those were observed once. In total, the top ten clones hold more than 9% of the sample. TCR beta rearrangements were amplified from genomic DNA isolated from peripheral blood, not from sorted cells or RNA. The specimen sequenced was blood. The receptors come from a human donor with a solid tumor.

This clonotype occurred a few times. This chain uses TRBV10-3 with TRBJ1-1; possibly TRBD1 for D (6 bases). The V gene lost 8 bases and the J gene lost 3 bases, with 13 bases spanning the gap. The CDR3 runs to 13 residues. Germline V gene sequence: CDR1 ENHRY, CDR2 SYGVKD. The CDR3, as DNA: TGTGCCATCCGGGGGGGCTGGGACACTGAAGCTTTCTTT. Translation: CAIRGGWDTEAFF.

In its sample, this clonotype was seen a few times. The V gene is TRBV6-2 or TRBV6-3, the J gene TRBJ2-1; the match to TRBD1 covers 7 bases. Germline V gene data show CDR1 as MNHEY and CDR2 as SVGEGT. The CDR3 has 15 amino acids. V was pared by 5 bases and J by 1 base, with 5 bases of the junction left unmatched. CDR3 in DNA: TGTGCCAGCAGTCACCCGACAGGGTCCTACAATGAGCAGTTCTTC. This gives the protein CASSHPTGSYNEQFF.

This chain links TRBV19 with TRBJ2-7; D is ambiguous. The V end lost 6 bases, the J end lost 2 bases, and 11 bases lay between the germline ends. This CDR3 spans 13 amino acids. Looked up from germline, CDR1 is LNHDA and CDR2 is SQIVND (reference sequence). CDR3: CASRHDTTYEQYF. The CDR3 DNA reads as TGTGCCAGTAGGCATGACACCACCTACGAGCAGTACTTC. Combining the CDR3 with reference TRBV19 and TRBJ2-7 gives the whole variable domain DGGITQSPKYLFRKEGQNVTLSCEQNLNHDAMYWYRQDPGQGLRLIYYSQIVNDFQKGDIAEGYSVSREKKESFPLTVTSAQKNPTAFYLCASRHDTTYEQYFGPGTRLTVT.